This T cell receptor beta chain was recorded in a study of blood T cell repertoires in COVID-19. Study in general: Acute and convalescent COVID-19 specimens originated in the United States, Italy and Spain. The cDNA or gDNA used as material had been derived from T cells, B-cell-depleted T cells, or PBMCs.

A few counts support this clone. Authors' data handling: Reference gene primers were amplified, and this amplification served to estimate nucleated cell counts. Produced via immunoSEQ multiplex PCR; TCRdb's table is partial and in-frame only. Clone size and the V and J calls come from that table; the DNA yielded D and trimming. The sample holds under 300,000 clones, 83% seen once. In germline, CDR1 is SQVTM, CDR2 ANQGSEA. The CDR3 spans 15 residues. The V segment lost 4 bases and the J segment 3 bases; nucleotides outside the gene matches: 9. The clonotype was recovered from a man aged 60-69 years who had recovered from COVID-19. The chain uses TRBV29-1 and TRBJ1-1, with 9 bases fitting TRBD1. The specimen was peripheral blood. The CDR3 region has the DNA TGCAGCGTTGGAGGGACAGGGTCGGTGTACACTGAAGCTTTCTTT. Translated, it gives CSVGGTGSVYTEAFF.